This TCR beta chain appears in the sequencing data of a study of T cells after yellow fever vaccination. Whole-study results and caveats: Re-detected after boosting: most primary clones, approximately 97% of CD4 and 75% to 90% of CD8.

TCRdb reprocessed the 5' RACE reads with MiXCR, giving one entry per CDR3 protein. The repertoire has roughly 160,000 distinct CDR3 sequences, 7% to 10% of them found once; the top ten carry around 40%. This clonotype was picked up a small number of times. The antigen remains undetermined. The CDR3 length is 15 residues. Germline lookup yields CDR1 SGHAT and CDR2 FQNNGV. Trimming took 8 bases from V and 3 from J, leaving 16 bases between them. The genes are TRBV11-2 and TRBJ2-2, with D possibly being TRBD2 (5 bases). The sequence was obtained from a man aged 18 to 35 who received the YFV17D yellow fever vaccine. The material was CD8+ T cells sorted from PBMCs, obtained 45 days after the yellow fever booster vaccination. CDR3 nucleotides: TGTGCCAGCGGGAGCTCCCGGTGGGACACCGGGGAGCTGTTTTTT. Protein product: CASGSSRWDTGELFF.